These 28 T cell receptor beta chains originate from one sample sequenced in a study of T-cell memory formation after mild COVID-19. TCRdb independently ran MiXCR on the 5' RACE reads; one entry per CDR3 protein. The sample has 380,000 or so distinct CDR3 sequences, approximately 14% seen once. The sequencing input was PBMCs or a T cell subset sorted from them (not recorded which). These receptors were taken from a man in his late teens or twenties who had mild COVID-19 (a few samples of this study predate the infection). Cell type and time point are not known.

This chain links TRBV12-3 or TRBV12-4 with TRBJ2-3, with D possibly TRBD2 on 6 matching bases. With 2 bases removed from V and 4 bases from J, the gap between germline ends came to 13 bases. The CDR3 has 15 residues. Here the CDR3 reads CASSLTSTGADTQYF. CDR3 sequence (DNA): TGTGCCAGCAGTTTAACTAGCACCGGCGCAGATACGCAGTATTTT.

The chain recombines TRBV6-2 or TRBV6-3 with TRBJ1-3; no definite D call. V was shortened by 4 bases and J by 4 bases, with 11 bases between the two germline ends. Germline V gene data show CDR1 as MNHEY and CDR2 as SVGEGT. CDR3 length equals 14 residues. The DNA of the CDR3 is TGTGCCAGCAGTTCCCGGATCATCGGAAACACCATATATTTT. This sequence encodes CASSSRIIGNTIYF.

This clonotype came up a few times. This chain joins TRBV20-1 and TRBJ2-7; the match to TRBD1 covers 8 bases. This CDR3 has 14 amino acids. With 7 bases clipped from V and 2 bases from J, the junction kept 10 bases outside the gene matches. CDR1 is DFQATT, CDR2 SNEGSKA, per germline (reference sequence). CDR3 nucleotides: TGCAGTGGATTCGGGCAGGGGGCCCCCTACGAGCAGTACTTC. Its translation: CSGFGQGAPYEQYF.

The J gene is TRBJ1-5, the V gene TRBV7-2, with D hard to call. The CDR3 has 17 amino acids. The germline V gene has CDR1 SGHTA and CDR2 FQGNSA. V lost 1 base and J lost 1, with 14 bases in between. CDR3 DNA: TGTGCCAGCAGCTTAGATTCATGGTATGAAAGCAATCAGCCCCAGCATTTT. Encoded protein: CASSLDSWYESNQPQHF.

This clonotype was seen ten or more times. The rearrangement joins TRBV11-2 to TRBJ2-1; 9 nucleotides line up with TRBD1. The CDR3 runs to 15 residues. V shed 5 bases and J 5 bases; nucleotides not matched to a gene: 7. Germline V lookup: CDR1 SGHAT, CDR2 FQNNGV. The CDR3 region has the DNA TGTGCCAGCAGCATACGGGACAGGGTCCACAATGAGCAGTTCTTC. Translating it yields CASSIRDRVHNEQFF.

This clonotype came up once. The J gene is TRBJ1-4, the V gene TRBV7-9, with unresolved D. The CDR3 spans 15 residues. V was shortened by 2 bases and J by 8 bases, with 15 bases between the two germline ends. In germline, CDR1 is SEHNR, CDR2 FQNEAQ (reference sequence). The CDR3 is CASSLNGLLGEKLFF. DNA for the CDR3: TGTGCCAGCAGCTTAAACGGGTTACTCGGGGAAAAACTGTTTTTT. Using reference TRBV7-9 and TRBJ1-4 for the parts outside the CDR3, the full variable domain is DTGVSQNPRHKITKRGQNVTFRCDPISEHNRLYWYRQTLGQGPEFLTYFQNEAQLEKSRLLSDRFSAERPKGSFSTLEIQRTEQGDSAMYLCASSLNGLLGEKLFFGSGTQLSVL.

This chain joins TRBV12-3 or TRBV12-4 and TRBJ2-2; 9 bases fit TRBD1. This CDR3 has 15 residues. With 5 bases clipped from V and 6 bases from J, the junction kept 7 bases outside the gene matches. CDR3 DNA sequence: TGTGCCAGCAGTCCGGGACAGGGAGGGGCCGGGGAGCTGTTTTTT. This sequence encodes CASSPGQGGAGELFF.

The CDR3 nucleotides read TGTGCCAGCAGCCGGGGACTAGCGGGAACCCGGAAGGATACGCAGTATTTT. Amino acid sequence: CASSRGLAGTRKDTQYF. V is TRBV7-6 and J is TRBJ2-3, with 13 bases matching TRBD2. CDR1 SGHVS and CDR2 FNYEAQ come from the germline V gene. This CDR3 spans 17 amino acids. The J segment lost 6 bases and the V segment lost 5 bases, leaving 11 bases of the junction unmatched.

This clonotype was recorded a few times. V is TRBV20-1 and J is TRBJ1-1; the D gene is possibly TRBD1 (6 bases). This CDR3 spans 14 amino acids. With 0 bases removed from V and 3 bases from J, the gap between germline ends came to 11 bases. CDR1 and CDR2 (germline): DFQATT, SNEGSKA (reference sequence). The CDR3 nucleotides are TGCAGTGCTAGAGATGGGGACACATACACTGAAGCTTTCTTT. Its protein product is CSARDGDTYTEAFF.

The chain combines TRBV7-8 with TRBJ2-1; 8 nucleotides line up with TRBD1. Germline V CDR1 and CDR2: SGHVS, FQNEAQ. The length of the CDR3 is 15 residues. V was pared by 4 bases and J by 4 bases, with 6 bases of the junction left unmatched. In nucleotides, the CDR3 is TGTGCCAGCAGCTCGACAGGGGACCAGTACAATGAGCAGTTCTTC. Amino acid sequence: CASSSTGDQYNEQFF.

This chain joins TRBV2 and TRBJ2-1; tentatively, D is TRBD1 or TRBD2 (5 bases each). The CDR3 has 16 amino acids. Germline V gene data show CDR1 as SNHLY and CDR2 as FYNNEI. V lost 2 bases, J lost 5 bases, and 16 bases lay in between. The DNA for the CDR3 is TGTGCCAGCAGTGAATGGTATGGGACCCCGAACAATGAGCAGTTCTTC. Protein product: CASSEWYGTPNNEQFF.

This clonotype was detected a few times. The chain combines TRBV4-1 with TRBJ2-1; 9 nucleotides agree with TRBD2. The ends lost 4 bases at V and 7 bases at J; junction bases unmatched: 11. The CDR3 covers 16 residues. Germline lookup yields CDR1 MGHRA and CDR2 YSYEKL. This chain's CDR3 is CASSRGWGGGDNEQFF. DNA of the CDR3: TGCGCCAGCAGCCGCGGCTGGGGCGGGGGGGATAATGAGCAGTTCTTC.

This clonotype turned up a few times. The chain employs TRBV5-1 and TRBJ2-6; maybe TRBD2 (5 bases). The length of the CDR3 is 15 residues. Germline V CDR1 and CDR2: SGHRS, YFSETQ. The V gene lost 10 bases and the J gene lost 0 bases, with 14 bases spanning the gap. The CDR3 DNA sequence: TGCGCCTCCGGTTTGGGGAGCTCTGGGGCCAACGTCCTGACTTTC. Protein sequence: CASGLGSSGANVLTF. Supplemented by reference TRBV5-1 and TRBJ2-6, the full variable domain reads KAGVTQTPRYLIKTRGQQVTLSCSPISGHRSVSWYQQTPGQGLQFLFEYFSETQRNKGNFPGRFSGRQFSNSRSEMNVSTLELGDSALYLCASGLGSSGANVLTFGAGSRLTVL.

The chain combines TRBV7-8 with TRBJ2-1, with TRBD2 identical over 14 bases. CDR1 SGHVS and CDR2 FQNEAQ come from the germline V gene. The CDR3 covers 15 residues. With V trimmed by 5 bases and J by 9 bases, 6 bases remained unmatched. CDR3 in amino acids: CASSLGTSGGGEQFF. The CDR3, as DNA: TGTGCCAGCAGCCTAGGGACTAGCGGGGGTGGTGAGCAGTTCTTC. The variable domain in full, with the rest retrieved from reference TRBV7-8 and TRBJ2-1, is GAGVSQSPRYKVAKRGQDVALRCDPISGHVSLFWYQQALGQGPEFLTYFQNEAQLDKSGLPSDRFFAERPEGSVSTLKIQRTQQEDSAVYLCASSLGTSGGGEQFFGPGTRLTVL.

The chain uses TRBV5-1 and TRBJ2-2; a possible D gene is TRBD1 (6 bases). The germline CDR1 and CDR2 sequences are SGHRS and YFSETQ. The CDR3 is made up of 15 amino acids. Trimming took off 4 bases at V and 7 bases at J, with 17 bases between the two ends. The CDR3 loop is CASSPTTGLHGELFF. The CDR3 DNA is TGCGCCAGCAGCCCAACAACAGGGTTACACGGGGAGCTGTTTTTT.

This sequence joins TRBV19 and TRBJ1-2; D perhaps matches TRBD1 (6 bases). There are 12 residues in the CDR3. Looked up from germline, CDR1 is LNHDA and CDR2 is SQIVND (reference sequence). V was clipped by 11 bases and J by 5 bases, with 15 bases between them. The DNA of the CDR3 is TGTGCCGGCGGGGGCCCGGGGTATGGCTACACCTTC. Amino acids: CAGGGPGYGYTF.

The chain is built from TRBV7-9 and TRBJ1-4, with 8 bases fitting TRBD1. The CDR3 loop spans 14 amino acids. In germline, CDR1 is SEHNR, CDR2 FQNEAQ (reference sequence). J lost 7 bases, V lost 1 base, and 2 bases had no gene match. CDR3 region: CASSLGTGSEKLFF. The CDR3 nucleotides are TGTGCCAGCAGCTTAGGGACAGGGAGTGAAAAACTGTTTTTT.

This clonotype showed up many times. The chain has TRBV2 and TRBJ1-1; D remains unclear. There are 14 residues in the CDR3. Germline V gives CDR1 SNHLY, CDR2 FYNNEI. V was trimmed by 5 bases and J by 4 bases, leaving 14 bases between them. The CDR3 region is CASSHPLAGTEAFF. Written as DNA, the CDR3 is TGTGCCAGCAGTCACCCTTTGGCAGGCACTGAAGCTTTCTTT.

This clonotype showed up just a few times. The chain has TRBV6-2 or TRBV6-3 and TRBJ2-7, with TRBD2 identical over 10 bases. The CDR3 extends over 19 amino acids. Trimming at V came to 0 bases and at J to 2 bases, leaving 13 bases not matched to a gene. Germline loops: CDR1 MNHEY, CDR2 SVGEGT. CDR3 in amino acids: CASSYSGANLAGDAYEQYF. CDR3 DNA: TGTGCCAGCAGTTACTCTGGGGCCAATCTAGCGGGGGACGCCTACGAGCAGTACTTC.

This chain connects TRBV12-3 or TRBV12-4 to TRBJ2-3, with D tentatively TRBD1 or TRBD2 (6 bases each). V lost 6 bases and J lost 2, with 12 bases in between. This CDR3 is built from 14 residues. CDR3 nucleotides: TGTGCCAGCAGCATTAGGGGGGCCACAGATACGCAGTATTTT. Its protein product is CASSIRGATDTQYF.

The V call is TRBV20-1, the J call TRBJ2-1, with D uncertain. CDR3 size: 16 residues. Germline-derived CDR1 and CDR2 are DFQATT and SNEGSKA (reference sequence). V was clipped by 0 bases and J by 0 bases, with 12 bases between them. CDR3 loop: CSAREPFSSSYNEQFF. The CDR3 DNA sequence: TGCAGTGCTAGAGAGCCTTTCTCAAGCTCCTACAATGAGCAGTTCTTC.

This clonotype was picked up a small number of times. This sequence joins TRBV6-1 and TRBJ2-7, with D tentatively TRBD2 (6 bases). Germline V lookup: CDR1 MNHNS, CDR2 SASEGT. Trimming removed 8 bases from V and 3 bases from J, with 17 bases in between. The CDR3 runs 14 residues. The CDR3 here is CASPTRRAGYEQYV. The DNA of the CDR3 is TGTGCCAGCCCCACCCGGAGGGCGGGCTACGAGCAGTACGTC.

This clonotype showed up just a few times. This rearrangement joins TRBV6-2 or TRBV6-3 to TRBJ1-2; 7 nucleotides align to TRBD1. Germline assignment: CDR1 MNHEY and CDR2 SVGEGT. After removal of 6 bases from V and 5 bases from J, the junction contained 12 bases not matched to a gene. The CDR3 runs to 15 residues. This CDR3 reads CASSSRDSHPYGYTF. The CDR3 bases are TGTGCCAGCAGCTCCCGGGACAGCCACCCATATGGCTACACCTTC.

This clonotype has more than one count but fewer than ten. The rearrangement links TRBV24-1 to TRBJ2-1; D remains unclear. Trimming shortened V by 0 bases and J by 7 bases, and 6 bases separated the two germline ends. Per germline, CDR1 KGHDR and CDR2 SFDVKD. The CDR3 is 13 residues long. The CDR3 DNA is TGTGCCACCAGTGATTTGACCGTAAATGAGCAGTTCTTC. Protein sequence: CATSDLTVNEQFF.

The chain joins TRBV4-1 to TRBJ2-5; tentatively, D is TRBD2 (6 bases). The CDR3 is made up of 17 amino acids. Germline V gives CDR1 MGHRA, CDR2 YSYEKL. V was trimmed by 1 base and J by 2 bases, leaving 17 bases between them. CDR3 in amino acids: CASSQGLGDWLQETQYF. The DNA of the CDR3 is TGCGCCAGCAGCCAAGGTTTAGGGGACTGGTTACAAGAGACCCAGTACTTC.

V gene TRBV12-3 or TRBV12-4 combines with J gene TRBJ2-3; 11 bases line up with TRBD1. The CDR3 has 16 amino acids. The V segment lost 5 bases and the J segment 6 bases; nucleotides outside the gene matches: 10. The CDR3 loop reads CASSPPGTGGTDTQYF. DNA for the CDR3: TGTGCCAGCAGTCCACCCGGGACAGGGGGAACGGATACGCAGTATTTT.

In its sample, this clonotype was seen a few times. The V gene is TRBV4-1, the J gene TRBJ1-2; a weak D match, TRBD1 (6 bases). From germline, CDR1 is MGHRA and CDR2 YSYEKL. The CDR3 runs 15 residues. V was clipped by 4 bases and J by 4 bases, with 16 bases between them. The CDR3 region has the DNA TGCGCCAGCAGCCCCCCCTGGGCAGGGGCCTATGGCTACACCTTC. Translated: CASSPPWAGAYGYTF.

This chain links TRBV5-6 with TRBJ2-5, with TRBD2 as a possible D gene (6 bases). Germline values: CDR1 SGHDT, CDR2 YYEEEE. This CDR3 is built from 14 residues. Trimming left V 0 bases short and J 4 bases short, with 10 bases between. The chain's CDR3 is CASSLALGGETQYF. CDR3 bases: TGTGCCAGCAGCTTGGCCCTCGGGGGAGAGACCCAGTACTTC.